This T cell receptor beta chain was captured in a study of cytomegalovirus exposure and HLA in healthy donors. Study-level information: Both the roughly 120 validation repertoires and the 666 first-cohort repertoires used the same platform, as reported by a later analysis. Study-wide findings and caveats: Cytomegalovirus status was reportedly diagnosed by the classifier with high specificity and sensitivity. The majority of TCR sequences were rare, yet some public TCRs appeared in many donors.

CDR1 and CDR2 (germline): LNHDA, SQIVND (reference sequence). CDR3 length: 13 amino acids. Trimming cost V 7 bases and J 4 bases, with 10 bases left between them. Assay: immunoSEQ multiplex PCR; the TCRdb copy retains only in-frame clones and omits some. Found here are roughly 350,000 clones, around 86% of them singletons; the top ten hold more than 0.8%. This clone has more than one count but fewer than ten. The target antigen is unknown. The sequence was obtained from a woman under 30 in good health and CMV-seronegative. The V call is TRBV19, the J call TRBJ1-4, with D unclear. What was sequenced was PBMCs. CDR3 sequence: CASNPQINEKLFF. The DNA for the CDR3 is TGTGCCAGTAATCCCCAGATTAATGAAAAACTGTTTTTT.